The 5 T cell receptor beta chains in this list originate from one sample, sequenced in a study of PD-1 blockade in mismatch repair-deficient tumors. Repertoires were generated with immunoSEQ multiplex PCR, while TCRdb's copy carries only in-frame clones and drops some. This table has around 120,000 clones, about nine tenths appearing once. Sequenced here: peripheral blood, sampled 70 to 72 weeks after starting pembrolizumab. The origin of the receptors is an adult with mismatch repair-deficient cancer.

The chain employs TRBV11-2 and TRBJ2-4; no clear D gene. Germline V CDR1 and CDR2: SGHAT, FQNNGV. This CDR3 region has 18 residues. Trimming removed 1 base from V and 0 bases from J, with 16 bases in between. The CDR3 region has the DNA TGTGCCAGCAGCTTAGGCCCCACGGTGGGCCTAGCCAAAAACATTCAGTACTTC. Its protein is CASSLGPTVGLAKNIQYF.

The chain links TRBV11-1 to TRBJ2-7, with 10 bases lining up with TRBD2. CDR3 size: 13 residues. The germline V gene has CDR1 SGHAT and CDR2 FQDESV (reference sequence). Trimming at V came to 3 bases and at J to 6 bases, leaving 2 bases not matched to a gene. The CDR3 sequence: CASSLGLASEQYF. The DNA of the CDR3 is TGTGCCAGCAGCTTGGGACTAGCGAGCGAGCAGTACTTC.

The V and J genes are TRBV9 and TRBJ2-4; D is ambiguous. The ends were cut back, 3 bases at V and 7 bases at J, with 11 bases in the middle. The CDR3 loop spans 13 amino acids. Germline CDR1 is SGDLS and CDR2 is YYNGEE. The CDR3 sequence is CASSDGRSNIQYF. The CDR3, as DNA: TGTGCCAGCAGCGACGGCAGGAGCAACATTCAGTACTTC.

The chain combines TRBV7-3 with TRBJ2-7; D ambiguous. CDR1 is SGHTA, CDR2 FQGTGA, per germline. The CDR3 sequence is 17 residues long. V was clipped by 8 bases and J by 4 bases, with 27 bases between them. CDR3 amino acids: CASPGPNQLGTTYEQYF. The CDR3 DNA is TGTGCCAGCCCTGGACCTAACCAGTTGGGTACGACTTACGAGCAGTACTTC.

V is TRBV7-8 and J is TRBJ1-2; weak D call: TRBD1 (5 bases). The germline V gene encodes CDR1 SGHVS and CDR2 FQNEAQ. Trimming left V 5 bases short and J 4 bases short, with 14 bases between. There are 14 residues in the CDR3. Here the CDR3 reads CASSSRQLTYGYTF. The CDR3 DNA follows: TGTGCCAGCAGCAGTCGACAGCTTACCTATGGCTACACCTTC.